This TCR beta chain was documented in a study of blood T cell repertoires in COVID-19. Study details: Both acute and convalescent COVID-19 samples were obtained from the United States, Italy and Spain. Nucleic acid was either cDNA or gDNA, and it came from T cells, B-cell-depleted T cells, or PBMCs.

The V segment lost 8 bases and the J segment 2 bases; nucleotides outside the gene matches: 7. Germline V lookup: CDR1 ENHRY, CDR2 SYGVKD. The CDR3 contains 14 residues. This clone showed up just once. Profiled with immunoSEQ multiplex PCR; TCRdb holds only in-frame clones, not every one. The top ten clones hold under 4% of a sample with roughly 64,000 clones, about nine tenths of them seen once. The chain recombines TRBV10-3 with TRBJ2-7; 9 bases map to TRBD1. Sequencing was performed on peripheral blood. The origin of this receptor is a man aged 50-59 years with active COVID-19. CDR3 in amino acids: CAIRRTGATYEQYF. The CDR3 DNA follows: TGTGCCATCCGACGGACAGGGGCTACCTACGAGCAGTACTTC.